This T cell receptor beta chain was sequenced for a study of T-cell reconstitution after alpha-beta-depleted transplantation in children. The CDR3 has 15 residues. V lost 5 bases and J 1 base, leaving 14 bases between the germline ends. Germline V gives CDR1 LNHNV, CDR2 YYDKDF (reference sequence). Preparing the TCRbeta library involved the use of unique molecular identifiers. TCRdb re-derived calls from the PCR reads in MiXCR, one entry per CDR3 protein. The repertoire holds 490,000 or so distinct CDR3 sequences, under 15% seen once, with around 6.1% in the top ten. This clonotype occurred many times.

The chain is built from TRBV15 and TRBJ1-1, with no clear D. This TCR was sampled from a human donor who donated a stem cell graft to a child with combined immunodeficiency. The source was PBMCs from the stem cell graft donor, collected from the stem cell graft. CDR3 sequence: CATSDLVVANTEAFF. CDR3 in DNA: TGTGCCACCAGCGATCTAGTCGTGGCGAACACTGAAGCTTTCTTT. The full variable domain, its missing parts supplied by reference TRBV15 and TRBJ1-1, is DAMVIQNPRYQVTQFGKPVTLSCSQTLNHNVMYWYQQKSSQAPKLLFHYYDKDFNNEADTPDNFQSRRPNTSFCFLDIRSPGLGDTAMYLCATSDLVVANTEAFFGQGTRLTVV.